This T cell receptor (beta chain) was obtained from a study of blood T cell repertoires in COVID-19. As for the study in general: The United States, Italy and Spain provided the acute and convalescent COVID-19 samples. The analysed material was cDNA or gDNA that came from T cells, B-cell-depleted T cells, or PBMCs.

The CDR3 spans 16 residues. The J segment lost 1 base and the V segment lost 4 bases, leaving 8 bases of the junction unmatched. CDR1 and CDR2 from the germline V gene are SGHDT and YYEEEE. Original analysis: Estimation of nucleated cell counts was performed using reference gene primer amplification. Sequencing was performed with immunoSEQ multiplex PCR; in TCRdb, only in-frame clones are kept and a portion is missing. V, J and clone size were drawn from that table, and D and trimming were deduced from the DNA. The data show approximately 92,000 clones, with over 70% seen just once and 4.1% held by the top ten.

The sequenced sample was peripheral blood. V gene TRBV5-6 combines with J gene TRBJ1-5; TRBD1 aligns across 7 bases. This receptor was taken from a man aged 55 to 70 with acute or convalescent COVID-19. CDR3 region: CASSRGQGTSNQPQHF. The CDR3 DNA is TGTGCCAGCAGCAGGGGGCAGGGGACGAGCAATCAGCCCCAGCATTTT.